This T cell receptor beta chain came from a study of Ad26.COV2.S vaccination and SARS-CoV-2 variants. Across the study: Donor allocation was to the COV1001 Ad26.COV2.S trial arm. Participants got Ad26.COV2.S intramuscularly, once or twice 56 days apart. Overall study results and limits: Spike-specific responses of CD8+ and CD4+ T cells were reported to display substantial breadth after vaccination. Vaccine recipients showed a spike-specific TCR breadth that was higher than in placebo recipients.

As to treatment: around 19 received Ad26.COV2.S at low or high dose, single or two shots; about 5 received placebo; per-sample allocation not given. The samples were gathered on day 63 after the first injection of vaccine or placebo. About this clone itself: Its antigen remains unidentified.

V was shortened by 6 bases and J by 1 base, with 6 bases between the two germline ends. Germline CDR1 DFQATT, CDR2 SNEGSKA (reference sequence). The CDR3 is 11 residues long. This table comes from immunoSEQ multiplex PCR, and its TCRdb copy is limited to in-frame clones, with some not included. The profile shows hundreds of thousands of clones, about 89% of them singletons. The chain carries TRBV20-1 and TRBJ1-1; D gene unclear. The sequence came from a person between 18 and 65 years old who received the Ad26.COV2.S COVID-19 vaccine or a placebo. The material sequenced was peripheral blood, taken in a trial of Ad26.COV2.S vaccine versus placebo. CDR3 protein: CSATKNTEAFF. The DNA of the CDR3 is TGCAGTGCAACCAAGAACACTGAAGCTTTCTTT.